These 19 T cell receptor beta chains share one sample of origin, sequenced in a study. Each CDR3 protein is one row after TCRdb ran MiXCR on the RT-PCR reads. The sample lists about 700,000 distinct CDR3 sequences; 12% to 15% were seen once. The sequenced sample consisted of memory CD4+ T cells from blood. All receptors come from a female donor in good health, serving as a healthy control.

This chain connects TRBV24-1 to TRBJ2-2, with D possibly TRBD1 on 5 matching bases. Germline CDR1 reads KGHDR; CDR2 reads SFDVKD. The CDR3 runs 14 residues. Trimming removed 7 bases from V and 6 bases from J, with 14 bases in between. The CDR3 loop reads CATRLDSGSGELFF. As DNA, the CDR3 is TGTGCCACCAGACTCGACTCAGGGTCCGGGGAGCTGTTTTTT.

V is TRBV11-2 and J is TRBJ1-4; 8 bases are a match to TRBD1. CDR3 length equals 15 residues. After removal of 4 bases from V and 6 bases from J, the junction contained 7 bases not matched to a gene. Germline lookup yields CDR1 SGHAT and CDR2 FQNNGV. In DNA, the CDR3 is TGTGCCAGCAGCTCAGGACAGGGTCCCTATGAAAAACTGTTTTTT. Encoded protein: CASSSGQGPYEKLFF.

There are many counts of this clonotype. The CDR3 is CASSFSRNYEQYF. CDR3 coding DNA: TGTGCCAGCAGCTTTAGCCGAAACTACGAGCAGTACTTC. The rearrangement uses TRBV5-4 and TRBJ2-7, with D uncertain. This CDR3 has 13 residues. CDR1 and CDR2 from the germline V gene are SGHNT and YYREEE (reference sequence). With 2 bases removed from V and 3 bases from J, the gap between germline ends came to 9 bases.

This clonotype was counted ten times or more. This chain links TRBV5-1 with TRBJ2-7, with D perhaps assigned TRBD1 or TRBD2 (5 bases each). With 1 base removed from V and 7 bases from J, the gap between germline ends came to 15 bases. The CDR3 sequence is 14 residues long. CDR1 and CDR2 (germline): SGHRS, YFSETQ. The CDR3 DNA reads as TGCGCCAGCAGCTTGTGGCAGGGAGCTCGGGAGCAGTACTTC. This codes for CASSLWQGAREQYF.

The chain carries TRBV11-2 and TRBJ2-1; no firm D call. Trimming removed 2 bases at V and 7 bases at J, with 9 bases between. Germline V lookup: CDR1 SGHAT, CDR2 FQNNGV. This CDR3 region has 13 residues. The CDR3: CASSLFLENEQFF. The CDR3 nucleotides read TGTGCCAGCAGCTTATTTCTGGAGAATGAGCAGTTCTTC.

The CDR3 DNA sequence: TGCGCCAGCAGCCCAGGGGAAGCAGGTGAAGCTTTCTTT. It translates to CASSPGEAGEAFF. J is TRBJ1-1 and V is TRBV5-1, with a weak D call TRBD1 (6 bases). Germline V gene lookup returns CDR1 SGHRS and CDR2 YFSETQ. The V and J ends lost 4 bases and 7 bases respectively, with 14 bases between them. CDR3 size: 13 residues.

This chain connects TRBV6-5 to TRBJ2-7, with 8 bases lining up with TRBD1. This CDR3 is built from 17 residues. Germline V gene lookup returns CDR1 MNHEY and CDR2 SVGAGI. Germline trimming cut 0 bases from V and 2 bases from J; bases unmatched to any gene: 9. CDR3 in DNA: TGTGCCAGCAGTTACTCTCTGCCAACAGGGGGTACCTACGAGCAGTACTTC. Its protein product is CASSYSLPTGGTYEQYF.

A few counts support this clonotype. The chain joins TRBV5-6 to TRBJ1-2; 10 nucleotides match TRBD1. The V segment lost 3 bases and the J segment 4 bases; nucleotides outside the gene matches: 6. CDR1 and CDR2 from the germline V gene are SGHDT and YYEEEE. This CDR3 is built from 15 residues. CDR3 DNA sequence: TGTGCCAGCAGCTCTCCGGGACAGGGGAGCTATGGCTACACCTTC. It codes for CASSSPGQGSYGYTF.

This clonotype was counted many times. The chain links TRBV7-8 to TRBJ2-3; no clear D gene. CDR1 is SGHVS and CDR2 is FQNEAQ in the germline V gene. Trimming took 1 base from V and 2 from J, leaving 10 bases between them. The CDR3 extends over 15 amino acids. The CDR3 region has the DNA TGTGCCAGCAGCTTAGAACGGTCCGTCACAGATACGCAGTATTTT. Amino acid sequence: CASSLERSVTDTQYF.

This clonotype was recorded at least ten times. The V and J genes are TRBV9 and TRBJ2-1; maybe TRBD1 (6 bases). CDR3 length equals 15 residues. Germline V gives CDR1 SGDLS, CDR2 YYNGEE. Trimming took off 6 bases at V and 2 bases at J, with 15 bases between the two ends. CDR3 sequence: CASTLQGQTYNEQFF. In DNA, the CDR3 is TGTGCCAGCACCCTCCAGGGGCAGACCTACAATGAGCAGTTCTTC.

The gene calls are TRBV7-3 and TRBJ2-1, with 9 bases fitting TRBD2. J lost 6 bases, V lost 2 bases, and 5 bases had no gene match. CDR3 length: 15 amino acids. The germline gives CDR1 SGHTA, CDR2 FQGTGA. The CDR3 sequence is CASSLALAGTNEQFF. For the CDR3, the DNA is TGTGCCAGCAGCTTAGCGCTAGCGGGAACCAATGAGCAGTTCTTC.

This clonotype appeared a few times. The V gene is TRBV29-1, the J gene TRBJ1-1; no clear D gene. CDR1 is SQVTM and CDR2 is ANQGSEA in the germline V gene. The CDR3 runs to 14 residues. V was shortened by 0 bases and J by 1 base, with 9 bases between the two germline ends. The CDR3 bases are TGCAGCGTTGAAGATTTGGCGTCGAACACTGAAGCTTTCTTT. It is translated as CSVEDLASNTEAFF.

This clonotype came up many times. The chain combines TRBV5-1 with TRBJ1-1, with 7 bases aligning to TRBD1. Germline CDR1 is SGHRS and CDR2 is YFSETQ. CDR3 length: 14 amino acids. Unmatched junction bases numbered 9, after V lost 4 bases and J lost 6 bases. CDR3 nucleotide sequence: TGCGCCAGCAGCCCCGGGACAGAGGGAGCTGAAGCTTTCTTT. It translates to CASSPGTEGAEAFF.

This chain uses TRBV5-6 with TRBJ2-7, with 9 bases aligning to TRBD2. Trimming cost V 4 bases and J 6 bases; bases outside gene matches: 8. Germline CDR1 is SGHDT and CDR2 is YYEEEE. The CDR3 has 14 amino acids. The CDR3 DNA reads as TGTGCCAGCAGCAGTATAGCGGGAGCCGCCGAGCAGTACTTC. Translation gives CASSSIAGAAEQYF.

This clonotype turned up a few times. The chain is built from TRBV7-8 and TRBJ2-7; 8 nucleotides agree with TRBD1. The CDR3 covers 13 residues. Trimming took 1 base from V and 5 from J; bases not matched to a gene: 1. Germline CDR1 reads SGHVS; CDR2 reads FQNEAQ. CDR3 amino acids: CASSLGQGNEQYF. The CDR3 bases are TGTGCCAGCAGCTTAGGACAGGGGAACGAGCAGTACTTC.

This clonotype was seen only a few times. This sequence joins TRBV5-1 and TRBJ2-6; weak D call: TRBD1 (5 bases). There are 15 residues in the CDR3. V shed 2 bases and J shed 0 bases, with 6 bases lying between them. The V gene's germline CDR1 is SGHRS and CDR2 YFSETQ. The DNA of the CDR3 is TGCGCCAGCAGCTTACAGGCCTCTGGGGCCAACGTCCTGACTTTC. Protein sequence: CASSLQASGANVLTF.

This clonotype was seen ten or more times. V is TRBV6-2 or TRBV6-3 and J is TRBJ2-7; D is uncertain. Germline values: CDR1 MNHEY, CDR2 SVGEGT. Trimming left V 0 bases short and J 3 bases short, with 12 bases between. The CDR3 is 15 residues long. CDR3 bases: TGTGCCAGCAGTTACTCGTCGGGTAGGAACTACGAGCAGTACTTC. Its protein product is CASSYSSGRNYEQYF.

This clonotype was picked up a small number of times. J is TRBJ2-6 and V is TRBV20-1; D may be TRBD1 or TRBD2 (5 bases each). CDR1 and CDR2 from the germline V gene are DFQATT and SNEGSKA (reference sequence). The CDR3 contains 15 residues. V lost 4 bases and J 4 bases, leaving 14 bases between the germline ends. The CDR3 protein is CSAITSGTGANVLTF. The CDR3 nucleotides are TGCAGTGCTATTACGTCAGGGACGGGGGCCAACGTCCTGACTTTC.

This clonotype has at least ten counts. The V call is TRBV12-3 or TRBV12-4, the J call TRBJ2-1, with 10 bases fitting TRBD2. The CDR3 extends over 15 amino acids. V shed 6 bases and J 9 bases; nucleotides not matched to a gene: 11. CDR3 residues: CASSPTGLAALEQFF. The CDR3 DNA is TGTGCCAGCAGCCCGACTGGACTAGCGGCGCTTGAGCAGTTCTTC.